This entry lists 5 T cell receptor beta chains sequenced from one sample in a study of T cells in Graves' hyperthyroidism and ophthalmopathy. Amplification of TCR beta CDR3 regions was performed using RNA transcripts as template. Using the HTBI primer set, a first-round RT-PCR was run on the TCR CDR3. TCRdb reanalysed the multiplex PCR reads using MiXCR and keeps one entry per CDR3 protein. The table includes some 440,000 distinct CDR3 sequences, roughly 14% detected once. The material sequenced was blood. The receptors originated from a woman aged 18-29 years with Graves' hyperthyroidism.

The sample holds many counts of this clonotype. The chain couples TRBV20-1 to TRBJ2-3, with unresolved D. Germline CDR1 DFQATT, CDR2 SNEGSKA (reference sequence). The CDR3 extends over 14 amino acids. V gave up 6 bases and J gave up 0 bases, with 13 bases separating them. The CDR3 loop is CSAPDQASTDTQYF. In DNA, the CDR3 is TGCAGTGCCCCGGATCAAGCTAGCACAGATACGCAGTATTTT.

This clonotype was seen at least ten times. The CDR3 sequence: CSASPGVLAGNQETQYF. The CDR3 nucleotides are TGCAGTGCTAGCCCCGGGGTGCTAGCGGGGAACCAAGAGACCCAGTACTTC. The chain combines TRBV20-1 with TRBJ2-5, with 9 bases matching TRBD2. The V gene end was trimmed by 3 bases and the J gene end by 0 bases; junction bases not matched to a gene: 11. This CDR3 comprises 17 residues. The germline gives CDR1 DFQATT, CDR2 SNEGSKA (reference sequence).

This clonotype was recorded at least ten times. The chain couples TRBV28 to TRBJ2-7, with 7 bases aligning to TRBD2. The junction had 11 bases not matched to a gene; V was cut back by 6 bases and J by 0 bases. Germline loops: CDR1 MDHEN, CDR2 SYDVKM. The CDR3 runs to 16 residues. The CDR3 here is CASSSPSGTRSYEQYF. CDR3 sequence (DNA): TGTGCCAGCAGCTCTCCGAGCGGGACCCGCTCCTACGAGCAGTACTTC.

This clonotype has at least ten counts. This chain joins TRBV5-1 and TRBJ2-1; 12 nucleotides align to TRBD2. This CDR3 comprises 20 residues. Per the germline V gene, CDR1 is SGHRS and CDR2 is YFSETQ. The J segment lost 0 bases and the V segment lost 3 bases, leaving 13 bases of the junction unmatched. CDR3 nucleotides: TGCGCCAGCAGCTCGGGTCTAGCGGGAGGGGTTACCAGCTCCTACAATGAGCAGTTCTTC. This codes for CASSSGLAGGVTSSYNEQFF.

The sample holds a few counts of this clonotype. The chain couples TRBV5-5 to TRBJ2-1, with D possibly being TRBD2 (5 bases). The CDR3 loop spans 11 amino acids. V dropped 9 bases and J dropped 9 bases, with 13 bases sitting between them. CDR1 and CDR2 from the germline V gene are SGHKS and YYEKEE (reference sequence). The CDR3 DNA follows: TGTGCCACCAAGTATGAGGGTGAGCAGTTCTTC. Its protein product is CATKYEGEQFF.